The rows below give T cell receptor beta chains drawn from one sample of a study of control samples from healthy donors and cancer patients. Sequencing used immunoSEQ multiplex PCR; TCRdb keeps in-frame clones, though not all of them. The sample comprises fewer than 500,000 clones, 80% to 95% of which are singletons, and about 6.3% rests with the top ten. Sample: PBMCs. The receptor set was obtained from a man in his forties with head and neck cancer. Each CDR3 is given with its conserved first and last residue. D genes are given only for firm matches. The listing skips clone size in some rows; elsewhere it reads once, few, many or a size class.

12 | TRBJ1-2 | NA | TRBV29-1 | NA | CSVSTELYGYTF | TGCAGCGTATCGACGGAGCTCTATGGCTACACCTTC
16 | TRBJ2-3 | TRBD2 | TRBV4-1 | NA | CASSQRTSGSRDTQYF | TGCGCCAGCAGCCAACGGACTAGCGGGAGCAGAGATACGCAGTATTTT
15 | TRBJ2-1 | TRBD2 | TRBV11-3 | NA | CASSLAGGSYNEQFF | TGTGCCAGCAGCTTAGCGGGGGGCTCCTACAATGAGCAGTTCTTC
13 | TRBJ2-7 | NA | TRBV27 | NA | CASKLGAGYEQYF | TGTGCCAGCAAATTGGGTGCAGGCTACGAGCAGTACTTC
15 | TRBJ2-1 | NA | TRBV30 | once | CAWRLSGSSYNEQFF | TGTGCCTGGAGGCTTAGCGGAAGCTCCTACAATGAGCAGTTCTTC
14 | TRBJ2-5 | NA | TRBV5-1 | NA | CASSLYQFSETQYF | TGCGCCAGCAGCTTGTATCAGTTTTCCGAGACCCAGTACTTC
13 | TRBJ1-2 | NA | TRBV28 | once | CASSLRYSYGYTF | TGTGCCAGCAGTTTGAGATACTCATATGGCTACACCTTC
18 | TRBJ1-3 | TRBD1 | TRBV19 | NA | CASSSPADPGTGGNTIYF | TGTGCCAGTAGTAGCCCAGCTGACCCCGGGACAGGTGGAAACACCATATATTTT
17 | TRBJ1-2 | TRBD1 | TRBV7-3 | NA | CASSSGATGRTGTGYTF | TGTGCCAGCAGCTCAGGGGCGACAGGGAGAACTGGGACAGGCTACACCTTC
16 | TRBJ2-4 | NA | TRBV10-3 | NA | CAISETDPAGGNIQYF | TGTGCCATCAGTGAGACCGACCCGGCAGGGGGGAACATTCAGTACTTC
12 | TRBJ2-7 | NA | TRBV9 | NA | CASSGGSYEQYF | TGTGCCAGCAGCGGGGGCAGCTACGAGCAGTACTTC
13 | TRBJ2-7 | TRBD1 | TRBV29-1 | NA | CSAITGGGYEQYF | TGCAGCGCCATAACAGGGGGCGGCTACGAGCAGTACTTC
13 | TRBJ2-5 | NA | TRBV6-2/TRBV6-3 | NA | CASSQRGSGTQYF | TGTGCCAGCAGCCAACGGGGTAGCGGGACCCAGTACTTC
13 | TRBJ1-1 | TRBD1 | TRBV5-5 | NA | CASSLGDRPETFF | TGTGCCAGCAGCTTGGGGGACAGACCTGAAACTTTCTTT
13 | TRBJ2-3 | TRBD2 | TRBV24-1 | once | CATSGASGDTQYF | TGTGCCACCAGTGGCGCTAGCGGAGATACGCAGTATTTT
13 | TRBJ1-1 | NA | TRBV7-2 | NA | CASSPFGNTEAFF | TGTGCCAGCAGCCCCTTTGGGAACACTGAAGCTTTCTTT
15 | TRBJ1-1 | TRBD1 | TRBV7-9 | NA | CASSSRDRAKTEAFF | TGTGCCAGCAGCTCCCGGGACAGGGCGAAGACTGAAGCTTTCTTT
15 | TRBJ2-1 | TRBD2 | TRBV10-1 | NA | CASSEGTSSYNEQFF | TGCGCCAGCAGTGAAGGGACTAGCTCCTACAATGAGCAGTTCTTC
14 | TRBJ1-1 | NA | TRBV7-3 | NA | CASSAGREGTEAFF | TGTGCCAGCAGCGCCGGACGGGAGGGCACTGAAGCTTTCTTT
17 | TRBJ1-6 | TRBD1 | TRBV27 | NA | CASSEDRGSSYNSPLHF | TGTGCCAGCAGTGAGGACAGGGGAAGCTCCTATAATTCACCCCTCCACTTT
18 | TRBJ2-7 | TRBD1 | TRBV7-8 | NA | CASSSRDRGFVFIHEQYF | TGTGCCAGCAGCTCCCGGGACAGGGGTTTTGTTTTTATCCACGAGCAGTACTTC
18 | TRBJ2-1 | TRBD2 | TRBV28 | NA | CASSSSGLAGGHLDEQFF | TGTGCCAGCAGTTCATCCGGACTAGCGGGAGGGCATTTGGATGAGCAGTTCTTC
12 | TRBJ2-1 | NA | TRBV6-5 | NA | CASSLSSLEQFF | TGTGCCAGCAGCCTCTCTAGTCTTGAGCAGTTCTTC
13 | TRBJ2-1 | NA | TRBV3-1/TRBV3-2 | NA | CASSPLGTNEQFF | TGTGCCAGCAGCCCTCTTGGGACCAATGAGCAGTTCTTC
15 | TRBJ1-1 | NA | TRBV21-1 | NA | CASSKVLVMNTEAFF | TGTGCCAGCAGCAAAGTCCTGGTCATGAACACTGAAGCTTTCTTT
14 | TRBJ1-1 | NA | TRBV6-5 | NA | CASSYFVGSTEAFF | TGTGCCAGCAGTTACTTCGTTGGGAGCACTGAAGCTTTCTTT
12 | TRBJ1-1 | NA | TRBV2 | NA | CASSAYRDEAFF | TGTGCCAGCAGTGCATACAGAGATGAAGCTTTCTTT
14 | TRBJ1-5 | NA | TRBV12-5 | NA | CASARTAGNQPQHF | TGTGCTAGTGCTAGGACAGCTGGAAATCAGCCCCAGCATTTT